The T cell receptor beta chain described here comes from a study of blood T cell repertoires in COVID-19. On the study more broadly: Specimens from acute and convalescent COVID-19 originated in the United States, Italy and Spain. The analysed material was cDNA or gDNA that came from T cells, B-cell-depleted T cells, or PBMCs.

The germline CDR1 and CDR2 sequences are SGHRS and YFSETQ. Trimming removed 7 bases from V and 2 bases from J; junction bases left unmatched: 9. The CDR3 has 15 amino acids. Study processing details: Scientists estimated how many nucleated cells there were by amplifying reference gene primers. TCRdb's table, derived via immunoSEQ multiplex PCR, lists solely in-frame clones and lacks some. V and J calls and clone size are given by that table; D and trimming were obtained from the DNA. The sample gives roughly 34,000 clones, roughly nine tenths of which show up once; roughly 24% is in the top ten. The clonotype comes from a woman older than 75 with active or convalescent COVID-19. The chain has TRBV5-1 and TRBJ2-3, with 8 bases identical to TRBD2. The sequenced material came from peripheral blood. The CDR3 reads CASGGAGGFTDTQYF. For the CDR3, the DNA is TGCGCCAGCGGAGGGGCGGGGGGCTTCACAGATACGCAGTATTTT.